These 12 T cell receptor beta chains came from one sample sequenced in a study of T cells in Graves' hyperthyroidism and ophthalmopathy (dated by TCRdb to about 2019). Library method: multiplex PCR. The data were produced on an Illumina HiSeq 2000. The TCR beta CDR3 regions were amplified from RNA transcripts. The TCR CDR3 was subjected to a first round of RT-PCR using the HTBI primer set and the Qiagen OneStep RT-PCR kit. The public reads were reanalyzed by TCRdb: fastp trimming at Q25, MiXCR alignment, in-frame beta chains only. Every CDR3 protein is listed once, alongside the most common genes and DNA of its rows. The sample table contains approximately 600,000 distinct CDR3 sequences; only one count was recorded for 13% to 15% of them. The ten most abundant clones make up 7% to 9% of the sample. Sequencing used blood. All receptors derive from a woman younger than 30 with Graves' ophthalmopathy.

Many counts were recorded for this clonotype. The chain couples TRBV20-1 to TRBJ2-7; the match to TRBD2 covers 7 bases. The length of the CDR3 is 15 residues. In germline, CDR1 is DFQATT, CDR2 SNEGSKA (reference sequence). Germline trimming cut 4 bases from V and 3 bases from J; bases unmatched to any gene: 12. CDR3 loop: CSAIAGTTPHYEQYF. Written as DNA, the CDR3 is TGCAGTGCTATAGCCGGGACTACCCCGCACTACGAGCAGTACTTC.

There are many counts of this clonotype. This chain connects TRBV20-1 to TRBJ1-2; D is undetermined. This CDR3 spans 13 amino acids. Trimming took off 6 bases at V and 8 bases at J, with 19 bases between the two ends. Germline CDR1 reads DFQATT; CDR2 reads SNEGSKA (reference sequence). CDR3 loop: CSADGVGQRGYTF. The CDR3 DNA reads TGCAGTGCCGACGGGGTCGGGCAAAGAGGCTACACCTTC.

A few counts support this clonotype. The chain has TRBV6-5 and TRBJ2-1; 9 nucleotides agree with TRBD2. CDR1 is MNHEY and CDR2 is SVGAGI in the germline V gene. J gave up 3 bases and V 2 bases, and 5 bases lay outside the gene matches. The CDR3 has 16 amino acids. The DNA for the CDR3 is TGTGCCAGCAGTTACGATCCTAGCGGGATCTACAATGAGCAGTTCTTC. This sequence encodes CASSYDPSGIYNEQFF.

This clonotype was recorded many times. The rearrangement uses TRBV11-3 and TRBJ2-2, with D perhaps given as TRBD1 or TRBD2 (5 bases each). CDR1 and CDR2 from the germline V gene are SGHNT and YENEEA. CDR3 length: 16 residues. The ends were cut back, 3 bases at V and 2 bases at J, with 13 bases in the middle. This chain's CDR3 is CASSFLPGRNTGELFF. CDR3 bases: TGTGCCAGCAGCTTTCTACCGGGGCGAAACACCGGGGAGCTGTTTTTT.

In the case of this clonotype: With a much larger clone just one base away, this may be a read error. This chain joins TRBV7-9 and TRBJ1-1; D is perhaps TRBD1 (5 bases). This CDR3 has 12 amino acids. Germline V gene lookup returns CDR1 SEHNR and CDR2 FQNEAQ (reference sequence). The chain's CDR3 is CASWGRNTETFF. In DNA, the CDR3 is TGTGCCAGCTGGGGGAGAAACACTGAAACTTTCTTT.

In this sample, this clonotype turned up many times. J is TRBJ2-7 and V is TRBV11-3, with unresolved D. This CDR3 contains 15 residues. Between the trimmed V and J ends, which lost 1 base and 0 bases, there was a span of 10 bases. Germline V CDR1 and CDR2: SGHNT, YENEEA. Here the CDR3 DNA reads TGTGCCAGCAGCTTAGTCCCGACGGACTCCTACGAGCAGTACTTC. Translation: CASSLVPTDSYEQYF.

This clonotype occurred a few times. The chain has TRBV7-6 and TRBJ2-7; TRBD1 matches 8 bases. CDR1 SGHVS and CDR2 FNYEAQ come from the germline V gene. V trimming: 1 base; J trimming: 5 bases; junction bases outside the gene matches: 7. The CDR3 is 15 residues long. CDR3 sequence (DNA): TGTGCCAGCAGCTTAGATGGACAGGGAACGGACGAGCAGTACTTC. It translates to CASSLDGQGTDEQYF.

The chain employs TRBV4-3 and TRBJ2-1, with a weak D call TRBD2 (5 bases). V lost 0 bases, J lost 4 bases, and 13 bases lay in between. Germline V gene data show CDR1 as LGHNA and CDR2 as YSLEER. CDR3 length equals 16 residues. The CDR3 protein is CASSQERADPYNEQFF. Written as DNA, the CDR3 is TGCGCCAGCAGCCAAGAACGAGCGGATCCTTACAATGAGCAGTTCTTC.

There are many counts of this clonotype. The genes are TRBV5-1 and TRBJ2-7; 10 nucleotides line up with TRBD1. The CDR3 is made up of 18 amino acids. V lost 4 bases, J lost 0 bases, and 13 bases stayed unmatched. Germline V gene sequence: CDR1 SGHRS, CDR2 YFSETQ. CDR3 coding DNA: TGCGCCAGCAGCAGGAGCCAGACAGGGGGCACCCTCTCCTACGAGCAGTACTTC. This translates into CASSRSQTGGTLSYEQYF.

Of note for this clonotype: A much larger clonotype is one base distant, so this may be a read error. The chain couples TRBV18 to TRBJ2-1; D assignment may be TRBD1 or TRBD2 (5 bases each). CDR1 is KGHSH, CDR2 LQKENI, per germline. The CDR3 consists of 12 residues. The CDR3 loop reads CAGSPEGNEQFF. Here the CDR3 DNA reads TGTGCCGGCTCACCAGAGGGGAATGAGCAGTTCTTC.

V usage is TRBV6-1 and J usage is TRBJ2-5, with D tentatively TRBD2 (5 bases). The V gene lost 6 bases and the J gene lost 5 bases, with 10 bases spanning the gap. Germline CDR1 reads MNHNS; CDR2 reads SASEGT. The CDR3 is 12 amino acids. CDR3 amino acids: CASSAEVETQYF. CDR3 in DNA: TGTGCCAGCAGCGCGGAGGTTGAGACCCAGTACTTC.

This clonotype was observed a few times. The CDR3 region is CASSFRGAHGYTF. The CDR3 region has the DNA TGTGCCAGCAGCTTCAGGGGCGCACATGGCTACACCTTC. V and J are TRBV6-1 and TRBJ1-2; the D gene is possibly TRBD1 (6 bases). The ends were cut back, 6 bases at V and 6 bases at J, with 14 bases in the middle. Germline loops: CDR1 MNHNS, CDR2 SASEGT. CDR3 size: 13 residues.